Below are 21 T cell receptor beta chains sequenced from a single sample in a study of shared clonotypes between healthy human individuals. TCRdb's copy holds only in-frame clones and misses some; the assay was immunoSEQ multiplex PCR. This repertoire shows some 2,500,000 clones, just under 95% found once; its top ten account for more than 0.35%. The material sequenced was naive CD4+ T cells from PBMCs. The subset was: CD45RA+ positively selected. The receptors stem from a man aged 18 to 29 in good health. Some clones in this sample may be carry-over from other donors' samples.

The V and J genes are TRBV7-9 and TRBJ2-7, with D perhaps matching TRBD1 (6 bases). The germline CDR1 and CDR2 sequences are SEHNR and FQNEAQ (reference sequence). The V end was cut by 5 bases, the J end by 5 bases, with 25 bases between. The CDR3 loop spans 17 amino acids. In DNA form, the CDR3 reads TGTGCCAGCAGCCGAATAGGGGGTGGGGTTCTCCCCCACGAGCAGTACTTC. It yields the protein CASSRIGGGVLPHEQYF.

The chain recombines TRBV19 with TRBJ1-5, with D unresolved. The CDR3 spans 13 residues. Trimming cost V 3 bases and J 5 bases, with 8 bases left between them. Per germline, CDR1 LNHDA and CDR2 SQIVND (reference sequence). CDR3 in DNA: TGTGCCAGTAGTATTAAGCCGTATCAGCCCCAGCATTTT. Its protein is CASSIKPYQPQHF.

This rearrangement joins TRBV25-1 to TRBJ2-5, with D unresolved. V lost 3 bases, J lost 3 bases, and 5 bases lay in between. This CDR3 has 12 residues. The V gene's germline CDR1 is MGHDK and CDR2 SYGVNS. The CDR3 spells CASSDFKETQYF. CDR3 nucleotide sequence: TGTGCCAGCAGTGACTTTAAAGAGACCCAGTACTTC. Combining the CDR3 with reference TRBV25-1 and TRBJ2-5 gives the whole variable domain EADIYQTPRYLVIGTGKKITLECSQTMGHDKMYWYQQDPGMELHLIHYSYGVNSTEKGDLSSESTVSRIRTEHFPLTLESARPSHTSQYLCASSDFKETQYFGPGTRLLVL.

The rearrangement links TRBV19 to TRBJ2-2; D is uncertain. The germline V gene encodes CDR1 LNHDA and CDR2 SQIVND (reference sequence). V lost 5 bases and J 3 bases, leaving 10 bases between the germline ends. This CDR3 spans 14 amino acids. This chain's CDR3 is CASSWFRDTGELFF. The CDR3 coding sequence is TGTGCCAGTAGTTGGTTTAGGGACACCGGGGAGCTGTTTTTT.

This sequence joins TRBV5-1 and TRBJ2-1; TRBD2 matches 9 bases. J gave up 7 bases and V 1 base, and 9 bases lay outside the gene matches. This CDR3 comprises 16 residues. Germline lookup yields CDR1 SGHRS and CDR2 YFSETQ. The CDR3 coding sequence is TGCGCCAGCAGCTTGTTGGCGGGAGGGCTTTCAAATGAGCAGTTCTTC. The encoded protein is CASSLLAGGLSNEQFF. Full variable domain (outside the CDR3, taken from reference TRBV5-1 and TRBJ2-1): KAGVTQTPRYLIKTRGQQVTLSCSPISGHRSVSWYQQTPGQGLQFLFEYFSETQRNKGNFPGRFSGRQFSNSRSEMNVSTLELGDSALYLCASSLLAGGLSNEQFFGPGTRLTVL.

The rearrangement links TRBV5-1 to TRBJ1-4; no clear D. This CDR3 spans 15 amino acids. Germline V CDR1 and CDR2: SGHRS, YFSETQ. Between the trimmed V and J ends, which lost 4 bases and 0 bases, there was a span of 10 bases. The CDR3: CASSPKQSTNEKLFF. The CDR3 nucleotides read TGCGCCAGCAGCCCGAAACAGTCAACTAATGAAAAACTGTTTTTT.

A note on this clone: The same CDR3 also results from other DNA sequences found in this sample. The V gene is TRBV9, the J gene TRBJ1-2; 9 nucleotides agree with TRBD1. The V segment lost 0 bases and the J segment 8 bases; nucleotides outside the gene matches: 2. In germline, CDR1 is SGDLS, CDR2 YYNGEE. The CDR3 has 13 residues. CDR3 protein: CASSVGTGDGYTF. CDR3 DNA sequence: TGTGCCAGCAGCGTAGGGACAGGGGACGGCTACACCTTC.

Only one count was recorded for this clone. This chain connects TRBV10-3 to TRBJ2-1, with 12 nucleotides matching TRBD2. The CDR3 sequence is 19 residues long. V shed 4 bases, J shed 7 bases, and the junction held 17 bases outside the gene matches. Germline V lookup: CDR1 ENHRY, CDR2 SYGVKD. CDR3 protein: CAISGNRAPGTSGGNEQFF. The CDR3 region has the DNA TGTGCCATCAGTGGAAACAGGGCCCCCGGAACTAGCGGGGGGAATGAGCAGTTCTTC.

This clone has just one count. The chain recombines TRBV7-2 with TRBJ1-5; D might be TRBD1 (5 bases). V was pared by 5 bases and J by 0 bases, with 14 bases between. This CDR3 contains 16 residues. Per germline, CDR1 SGHTA and CDR2 FQGNSA. The CDR3 protein is CASSRDSSYSNQPQHF. DNA for the CDR3: TGTGCCAGCAGCCGTGACAGTTCCTATAGCAATCAGCCCCAGCATTTT.

The V gene is TRBV29-1, the J gene TRBJ1-1; TRBD1 might be the D (6 bases). Germline CDR1 is SQVTM and CDR2 is ANQGSEA. CDR3 size: 14 residues. Trimming left V 3 bases short and J 0 bases short, with 11 bases between. CDR3: CSVEGTGLNTEAFF. The DNA of the CDR3 is TGCAGCGTTGAGGGTACAGGGTTGAACACTGAAGCTTTCTTT.

The CDR3 DNA is TGCGCCAGCAGCTCGAGACTCTCTGGAAACACCATATATTTT. Translating gives CASSSRLSGNTIYF. This rearrangement joins TRBV4-3 to TRBJ1-3; D gene ambiguous. Trimming removed 5 bases at V and 0 bases at J, with 8 bases between. Germline V lookup: CDR1 LGHNA, CDR2 YSLEER. This CDR3 has 14 amino acids.

V and J are TRBV5-4 and TRBJ1-1; 7 positions match TRBD1. The J segment lost 7 bases and the V segment lost 4 bases, leaving 7 bases of the junction unmatched. CDR1 and CDR2 from the germline V gene are SGHNT and YYREEE (reference sequence). The CDR3 runs to 13 residues. CDR3 sequence: CASSREQGNEAFF. CDR3 sequence (DNA): TGTGCCAGCAGCCGAGAACAGGGGAATGAAGCTTTCTTT. Complete variable domain (other parts from reference TRBV5-4 and TRBJ1-1): ETGVTQSPTHLIKTRGQQVTLRCSSQSGHNTVSWYQQALGQGPQFIFQYYREEENGRGNFPPRFSGLQFPNYSSELNVNALELDDSALYLCASSREQGNEAFFGQGTRLTVV.

This CDR3 reads CASSLGIAGGNEQFF. The CDR3 nucleotides read TGTGCCAGCAGCTTGGGAATAGCAGGGGGCAATGAGCAGTTCTTC. The chain combines TRBV5-4 with TRBJ2-1; 7 positions match TRBD1. The V gene end was trimmed by 0 bases and the J gene end by 6 bases; junction bases not matched to a gene: 6. Germline CDR1 and CDR2: SGHNT and YYREEE (reference sequence). This CDR3 comprises 15 residues.

The V and J genes are TRBV18 and TRBJ1-5; D is possibly TRBD1 (5 bases). Trimming left V 5 bases short and J 0 bases short, with 20 bases between. Germline lookup yields CDR1 KGHSH and CDR2 LQKENI. This CDR3 has 18 amino acids. The CDR3 is CASSTNATVLYSNQPQHF. The CDR3 bases are TGTGCCAGCTCAACAAATGCGACAGTGCTTTATAGCAATCAGCCCCAGCATTTT.

V usage is TRBV7-2 and J usage is TRBJ1-5, with 8 positions matching TRBD1. The germline V gene encodes CDR1 SGHTA and CDR2 FQGNSA. The junction had 10 bases not matched to a gene; V was cut back by 5 bases and J by 7 bases. The CDR3 is 15 amino acids. The chain's CDR3 is CASSLGQGMGQPQHF. The CDR3 nucleotides are TGTGCCAGCAGCCTCGGACAGGGTATGGGCCAGCCCCAGCATTTT.

This chain uses TRBV28 with TRBJ2-6; D is unclear. The germline V gene has CDR1 MDHEN and CDR2 SYDVKM. CDR3 length: 14 residues. Trimming pared 7 bases from V and 0 bases from J, leaving 7 bases between. For the CDR3, the DNA is TGTGCCAGCAACCGGGCCTCTGGGGCCAACGTCCTGACTTTC. As protein: CASNRASGANVLTF.

This chain uses TRBV7-9 with TRBJ1-2; no definite D call. The germline gives CDR1 SEHNR, CDR2 FQNEAQ (reference sequence). V dropped 4 bases and J dropped 2 bases, with 11 bases sitting between them. The CDR3 spans 14 residues. CDR3 in amino acids: CASSSRRENYGYTF. For the CDR3, the DNA is TGTGCCAGCAGCTCCAGGAGAGAAAACTATGGCTACACCTTC. Combining the CDR3 with reference TRBV7-9 and TRBJ1-2 gives the whole variable domain DTGVSQNPRHKITKRGQNVTFRCDPISEHNRLYWYRQTLGQGPEFLTYFQNEAQLEKSRLLSDRFSAERPKGSFSTLEIQRTEQGDSAMYLCASSSRRENYGYTFGSGTRLTVV.

Only a few counts were recorded for this clone. The chain combines TRBV19 with TRBJ2-2, with D perhaps assigned TRBD1 or TRBD2 (7 bases each). V was trimmed by 9 bases and J by 6 bases, leaving 14 bases between them. Germline values: CDR1 LNHDA, CDR2 SQIVND (reference sequence). The CDR3 length is 13 residues. The CDR3 nucleotides read TGTGCCAGCCAGACAGGGAGGGCCGGGGAGCTGTTTTTT. Translated: CASQTGRAGELFF.

This chain links TRBV2 with TRBJ1-1, with D tentatively TRBD1 (6 bases). CDR3 length equals 14 residues. CDR1 and CDR2 from the germline V gene are SNHLY and FYNNEI. Trimming stripped 6 bases from V and 1 base from J, with 12 bases between. The CDR3 sequence is CASSEVTGNTEAFF. The CDR3 DNA reads TGTGCCAGCAGCGAGGTGACAGGGAACACTGAAGCTTTCTTT. Filled out from reference TRBV2 and TRBJ1-1, the complete variable domain reads EPEVTQTPSHQVTQMGQEVILRCVPISNHLYFYWYRQILGQKVEFLVSFYNNEISEKSEIFDDQFSVERPDGSNFTLKIRSTKLEDSAMYFCASSEVTGNTEAFFGQGTRLTVV.

The chain carries TRBV29-1 and TRBJ1-5; tentatively, D is TRBD1 (5 bases). With 6 bases removed from V and 3 bases from J, the gap between germline ends came to 15 bases. This CDR3 has 14 amino acids. Germline V gives CDR1 SQVTM, CDR2 ANQGSEA. The chain's CDR3 is CSVGIQGDNQPQHF. CDR3 nucleotide sequence: TGCAGCGTCGGGATCCAGGGCGACAATCAGCCCCAGCATTTT.

The chain joins TRBV4-2 to TRBJ1-5, with a weak D call TRBD1 (6 bases). From germline, CDR1 is LGHNA and CDR2 YNFKEQ. The CDR3 runs 15 residues. With 4 bases removed from V and 2 bases from J, the gap between germline ends came to 12 bases. CDR3 DNA: TGTGCCAGCAGCCGGACGGGGGCTGGCAATCAGCCCCAGCATTTT. Protein: CASSRTGAGNQPQHF.